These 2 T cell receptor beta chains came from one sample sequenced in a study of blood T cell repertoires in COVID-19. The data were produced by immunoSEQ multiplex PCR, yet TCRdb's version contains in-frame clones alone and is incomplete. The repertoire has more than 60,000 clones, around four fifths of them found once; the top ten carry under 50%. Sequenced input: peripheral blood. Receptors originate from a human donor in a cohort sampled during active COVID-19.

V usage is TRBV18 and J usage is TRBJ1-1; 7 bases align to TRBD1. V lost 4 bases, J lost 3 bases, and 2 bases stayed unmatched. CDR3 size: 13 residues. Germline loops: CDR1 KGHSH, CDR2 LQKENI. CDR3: CASSLGTDTEAFF. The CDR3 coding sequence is TGTGCCAGCTCACTAGGGACAGACACTGAAGCTTTCTTT.

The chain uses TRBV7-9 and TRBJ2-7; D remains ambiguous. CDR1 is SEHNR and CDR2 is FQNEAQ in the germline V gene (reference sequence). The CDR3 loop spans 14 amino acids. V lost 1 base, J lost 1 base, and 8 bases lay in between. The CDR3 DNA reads TGTGCCAGCAGCTTAGATCCGGTTTCCTACGAGCAGTACTTC. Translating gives CASSLDPVSYEQYF.